Presented here are 13 T cell receptor beta chains from one specimen sequenced in a study of cytomegalovirus exposure and HLA in healthy donors. This PCR relied on a set of 60 Vbeta primers and 13 Jbeta primers. Some clones are missing from TCRdb's copy, which holds only in-frame ones; the method was immunoSEQ multiplex PCR. Counted here are 150,000 or so clones, 73% occurring once; the ten biggest clones make up 1.5% to 2%. Sequencing was done on a sample of PBMCs. The receptors shown here come from a woman aged 18-35 years in good health and CMV-seronegative.

The chain couples TRBV10-1 to TRBJ2-1; D is unclear. This CDR3 spans 13 amino acids. Germline V CDR1 and CDR2: WNHNN, SYGVQD (reference sequence). V lost 6 bases and J lost 0, with 6 bases in between. The CDR3 is CASSLDSYNEQFF. CDR3 nucleotides: TGCGCCAGCAGCCTAGACTCCTACAATGAGCAGTTCTTC.

The rearrangement joins TRBV2 to TRBJ1-4; TRBD1 matches 7 bases. CDR3 length equals 13 residues. From germline, CDR1 is SNHLY and CDR2 FYNNEI. Losses at the gene ends were 9 bases for V and 4 bases for J; bases not matched to a gene: 5. Here the CDR3 DNA reads TGTGCCAGGGGGACAGAGGATAATGAAAAACTGTTTTTT. Protein sequence: CARGTEDNEKLFF.

This clone was seen a handful of times. The rearrangement joins TRBV2 to TRBJ1-4, with unresolved D. Germline assignment: CDR1 SNHLY and CDR2 FYNNEI. Trimming took 3 bases from V and 0 from J, leaving 11 bases between them. The CDR3 spans 16 residues. The CDR3 region has the DNA TGTGCCAGCAGTGATCTCGGACTTGCAACTAATGAAAAACTGTTTTTT. Amino acid sequence: CASSDLGLATNEKLFF.

The chain uses TRBV18 and TRBJ1-1; D unclear. This CDR3 is built from 14 residues. V gave up 0 bases and J gave up 1 base, with 6 bases separating them. Germline assignment: CDR1 KGHSH and CDR2 LQKENI. CDR3: CASSPPSGNTEAFF. Written as DNA, the CDR3 is TGTGCCAGCTCACCACCGTCAGGGAACACTGAAGCTTTCTTT.

This chain joins TRBV28 and TRBJ2-3; TRBD2 might be the D (6 bases). V shed 3 bases and J shed 3 bases, with 19 bases lying between them. The germline V gene has CDR1 MDHEN and CDR2 SYDVKM. This CDR3 has 17 residues. As DNA, the CDR3 is TGTGCCAGCAGTTTTAGGACGGGGGACGGTCCTACAGATACGCAGTATTTT. Residues: CASSFRTGDGPTDTQYF.

This clone was seen a single time. The chain is built from TRBV18 and TRBJ2-5, with D perhaps TRBD2 (6 bases). There are 14 residues in the CDR3. Germline V lookup: CDR1 KGHSH, CDR2 LQKENI. V was trimmed by 3 bases and J by 2 bases, leaving 10 bases between them. CDR3 loop: CASSPTGGQETQYF. DNA for the CDR3: TGTGCCAGCTCACCGACCGGGGGACAAGAGACCCAGTACTTC. The full variable domain, in which reference TRBV18 and TRBJ2-5 provide the parts outside the CDR3, is NAGVMQNPRHLVRRRGQEARLRCSPMKGHSHVYWYRQLPEEGLKFMVYLQKENIIDESGMPKERFSAEFPKEGPSILRIQQVVRGDSAAYFCASSPTGGQETQYFGPGTRLLVL.

This clone was counted only a few times. The gene calls are TRBV6-5 and TRBJ2-2; 8 positions agree with TRBD1. V dropped 7 bases and J dropped 0; count of bases not matched to a gene: 1. CDR3 size: 14 residues. Germline CDR1 MNHEY, CDR2 SVGAGI. The CDR3 sequence: CASTQGANTGELFF. The CDR3 DNA sequence: TGTGCCAGCACACAGGGGGCGAACACCGGGGAGCTGTTTTTT.

V usage is TRBV5-1 and J usage is TRBJ1-1; no reliable D call. Germline CDR1 reads SGHRS; CDR2 reads YFSETQ. The length of the CDR3 is 13 residues. Trimming left V 7 bases short and J 1 base short, with 11 bases between. The CDR3 sequence is CASSRRSNTEAFF. Here the CDR3 DNA reads TGCGCCAGCTCCCGCCGGTCGAACACTGAAGCTTTCTTT.

The V and J genes are TRBV19 and TRBJ1-1; 8 bases align to TRBD1. In germline, CDR1 is LNHDA, CDR2 SQIVND (reference sequence). Unmatched junction bases numbered 3, after V lost 8 bases and J lost 1 base. The CDR3 covers 13 residues. This chain's CDR3 is CASGDRGNTEAFF. DNA of the CDR3: TGTGCCAGTGGAGACAGGGGGAACACTGAAGCTTTCTTT.

J is TRBJ2-7 and V is TRBV11-2, with 8 bases aligning to TRBD1. The germline V gene encodes CDR1 SGHAT and CDR2 FQNNGV. The V gene end was trimmed by 5 bases and the J gene end by 3 bases; junction bases not matched to a gene: 6. This CDR3 contains 14 residues. CDR3 coding DNA: TGTGCCAGCAGCAACGACAGGGGAGTCTACGAGCAGTACGTC. Translated, it gives CASSNDRGVYEQYV.

V gene TRBV19 combines with J gene TRBJ2-2, with 7 bases identical to TRBD2. CDR3 size: 15 residues. After removal of 3 bases from V and 4 bases from J, the junction contained 5 bases not matched to a gene. Germline V lookup: CDR1 LNHDA, CDR2 SQIVND (reference sequence). The CDR3 is CASSMGRGVTGELFF. As DNA, the CDR3 is TGTGCCAGTAGTATGGGGAGGGGTGTCACCGGGGAGCTGTTTTTT.

This sequence joins TRBV4-3 and TRBJ2-1; D is undetermined. The germline V gene encodes CDR1 LGHNA and CDR2 YSLEER. Deletions cut 0 bases from V and 7 bases from J, with 4 bases between. CDR3 size: 12 residues. CDR3 amino acids: CASSQDANEQFF. The CDR3 nucleotides are TGCGCCAGCAGCCAAGATGCGAATGAGCAGTTCTTC.

V gene TRBV11-2 combines with J gene TRBJ2-5; 12 bases map to TRBD2. Germline-derived CDR1 and CDR2 are SGHAT and FQNNGV. V lost 6 bases and J lost 2; bases outside the gene matches: 4. CDR3 length: 15 amino acids. CDR3 protein: CASSPGTSGQETQYF. The DNA for the CDR3 is TGTGCCAGCAGTCCCGGGACTAGCGGGCAAGAGACCCAGTACTTC.